Each of the 28 T cell receptor beta chains below was sequenced from the same sample in a study of cytomegalovirus exposure and HLA in healthy donors. The study ran its PCR with 60 Vbeta and 13 Jbeta primers. Clones were sequenced by immunoSEQ multiplex PCR, and TCRdb holds only the in-frame ones, with some missing. The table lists tens of thousands of clones. Specimen: PBMCs. The receptors come from a man in his fifties in good health and CMV-seronegative.

The chain employs TRBV19 and TRBJ2-5, with TRBD2 matching 12 bases. J lost 4 bases, V lost 5 bases, and 2 bases had no gene match. The germline CDR1 and CDR2 sequences are LNHDA and SQIVND (reference sequence). The CDR3 extends over 14 amino acids. The CDR3 spells CASSPLAGGETQYF. The CDR3 coding sequence is TGTGCCAGTAGTCCACTAGCGGGGGGAGAGACCCAGTACTTC.

The chain carries TRBV27 and TRBJ1-1; TRBD1 agrees at 7 bases. The germline gives CDR1 MNHEY, CDR2 SMNVEV (reference sequence). The J segment lost 4 bases and the V segment lost 6 bases, leaving 2 bases of the junction unmatched. This CDR3 has 12 amino acids. This chain's CDR3 is CASSTGATEAFF. CDR3 nucleotides: TGTGCCAGCAGCACAGGGGCCACTGAAGCTTTCTTT.

This sequence joins TRBV4-1 and TRBJ2-7; unclear D gene. Germline V gives CDR1 MGHRA, CDR2 YSYEKL. The V gene lost 0 bases and the J gene lost 2 bases, with 23 bases spanning the gap. The CDR3 is 19 amino acids. The CDR3 region has the DNA TGCGCCAGCAGCCAAGATCGGCCCCTAGGCGGTGGCCGGACCTACGAGCAGTACTTC. Amino acid sequence: CASSQDRPLGGGRTYEQYF.

V and J are TRBV7-2 and TRBJ1-2; D is possibly TRBD1 (6 bases). Germline V gene sequence: CDR1 SGHTA, CDR2 FQGNSA. Trimming removed 1 base at V and 2 bases at J, with 14 bases between. The CDR3 is 16 amino acids. CDR3 nucleotide sequence: TGTGCCAGCAGCTTAGTGGGGGCGGGCAGCAACTATGGCTACACCTTC. Amino acids: CASSLVGAGSNYGYTF. Together with reference TRBV7-2 and TRBJ1-2, the CDR3 gives the full variable domain: GAGVSQSPSNKVTEKGKDVELRCDPISGHTALYWYRQSLGQGLEFLIYFQGNSAPDKSGLPSDRFSAERTGGSVSTLTIQRTQQEDSAVYLCASSLVGAGSNYGYTFGSGTRLTVV.

The genes are TRBV11-3 and TRBJ2-2, with D perhaps matching TRBD2 (5 bases). This CDR3 has 14 residues. Germline-derived CDR1 and CDR2 are SGHNT and YENEEA. V was trimmed by 3 bases and J by 7 bases, leaving 12 bases between them. The CDR3: CASSLILGNGELFF. The CDR3 nucleotides read TGTGCCAGCAGCTTGATACTAGGCAACGGGGAGCTGTTTTTT.

The CDR3 loop is CASSDDRGQPQHF. CDR3 sequence (DNA): TGTGCCAGCAGTGACGACAGGGGACAGCCCCAGCATTTT. The chain combines TRBV2 with TRBJ1-5, with 8 bases lining up with TRBD1. V shed 3 bases and J 7 bases; nucleotides not matched to a gene: 2. CDR1 is SNHLY, CDR2 FYNNEI, per germline. The CDR3 is 13 residues long.

V usage is TRBV25-1 and J usage is TRBJ2-1, with 7 bases that match TRBD2. J was trimmed by 7 bases and V by 4 bases; bases with no gene match: 1. The CDR3 consists of 12 residues. The germline V gene encodes CDR1 MGHDK and CDR2 SYGVNS. The CDR3 DNA reads as TGTGCCAGCAGTGTCGGGGGGAATGAGCAGTTCTTC. It is translated as CASSVGGNEQFF.

V is TRBV18 and J is TRBJ2-5; the match to TRBD2 covers 10 bases. CDR3 length: 15 residues. J was trimmed by 5 bases and V by 1 base; bases with no gene match: 4. Looked up from germline, CDR1 is KGHSH and CDR2 is LQKENI. The CDR3 DNA reads TGTGCCAGCTCACCACTCGGGACTAGCGAGGAGACCCAGTACTTC. Protein: CASSPLGTSEETQYF.

The rearrangement joins TRBV7-9 to TRBJ1-6; TRBD1 might be the D (5 bases). With 5 bases removed from V and 5 bases from J, the gap between germline ends came to 13 bases. Germline loops: CDR1 SEHNR, CDR2 FQNEAQ (reference sequence). This CDR3 spans 15 amino acids. CDR3 nucleotide sequence: TGTGCCAGCAGCGCCAGGGCTGGGAATAATTCACCCCTCCACTTT. It codes for CASSARAGNNSPLHF.

The genes are TRBV28 and TRBJ2-3; TRBD1 agrees at 8 bases. V lost 6 bases, J lost 3 bases, and 5 bases stayed unmatched. Germline V gene lookup returns CDR1 MDHEN and CDR2 SYDVKM. CDR3 length equals 14 residues. The CDR3 nucleotides are TGTGCCAGCAGAACAGGGGGTTCGACAGATACGCAGTATTTT. It encodes CASRTGGSTDTQYF.

The V call is TRBV7-3, the J call TRBJ2-2; the match to TRBD2 covers 7 bases. CDR1 SGHTA and CDR2 FQGTGA come from the germline V gene. J gave up 6 bases and V 6 bases, and 10 bases lay outside the gene matches. The CDR3 length is 15 residues. The CDR3 reads CASSRQRGRAGELFF. For the CDR3, the DNA is TGTGCCAGCAGTCGTCAGCGGGGCCGGGCCGGGGAGCTGTTTTTT. Filled out from reference TRBV7-3 and TRBJ2-2, the complete variable domain reads GAGVSQTPSNKVTEKGKYVELRCDPISGHTALYWYRQSLGQGPEFLIYFQGTGAADDSGLPNDRFFAVRPEGSVSTLKIQRTERGDSAVYLCASSRQRGRAGELFFGEGSRLTVL.

The CDR3 loop reads CASSSPDRGAYEQYF. The CDR3 nucleotides are TGTGCCAGCAGCTCCCCGGACAGGGGGGCCTACGAGCAGTACTTC. The chain couples TRBV7-9 to TRBJ2-7; 10 bases align to TRBD1. This CDR3 region has 15 residues. CDR1 and CDR2 (germline): SEHNR, FQNEAQ (reference sequence). The ends lost 4 bases at V and 2 bases at J; junction bases unmatched: 5.

This chain joins TRBV7-9 and TRBJ2-5, with D tentatively TRBD2 (6 bases). Matching the DNA end better, TRBJ2-7 makes the J call doubtful. CDR1 is SEHNR, CDR2 FQNEAQ, per germline (reference sequence). The CDR3 extends over 12 amino acids. CDR3 nucleotides: TGTGCCAGCAGCTCTCGGGGGAACGAGCAGTACTTC. Protein sequence: CASSSRGNEQYF.

The DNA of the CDR3 is TGTGCCAGCAGTCGATTGACAGGGGGAAATCAGCCCCAGCATTTT. Protein product: CASSRLTGGNQPQHF. The chain is built from TRBV28 and TRBJ1-5; TRBD1 matches at 9 bases. Germline values: CDR1 MDHEN, CDR2 SYDVKM. The CDR3 length is 15 residues. V lost 5 bases, J lost 4 bases, and 6 bases stayed unmatched.

The V gene is TRBV6-5, the J gene TRBJ1-1, with D possibly matching TRBD1 (5 bases). The CDR3 is 15 residues long. The V end lost 7 bases, the J end lost 3 bases, and 18 bases lay between the germline ends. Germline V gene data show CDR1 as MNHEY and CDR2 as SVGAGI. The CDR3 spells CASNRGGDFYTEAFF. The CDR3 nucleotides read TGTGCCAGCAACCGCGGGGGGGATTTTTACACTGAAGCTTTCTTT.

The chain employs TRBV7-6 and TRBJ2-6, with D possibly being TRBD1 (5 bases). Germline V gene data show CDR1 as SGHVS and CDR2 as FNYEAQ. The CDR3 is made up of 13 amino acids. The V and J ends lost 4 bases and 7 bases respectively, with 8 bases between them. This chain's CDR3 is CASSSRVANVLTF. CDR3 coding DNA: TGTGCCAGCAGCTCCAGGGTAGCCAACGTCCTGACTTTC.

The chain carries TRBV5-1 and TRBJ2-7, with TRBD2 as a possible D gene (7 bases). CDR3 size: 16 residues. Between the trimmed V and J ends, which lost 4 bases and 4 bases, there was a span of 21 bases. Germline V gene data show CDR1 as SGHRS and CDR2 as YFSETQ. CDR3 amino acids: CASSPGGTTGTYEQYF. CDR3 nucleotides: TGCGCCAGCAGCCCCGGGGGGACCACAGGGACGTACGAGCAGTACTTC.

The J gene is TRBJ2-5, the V gene TRBV7-9; possible D gene TRBD1, 5 bases. The V gene lost 1 base and the J gene lost 0 bases, with 9 bases spanning the gap. Germline V gene data show CDR1 as SEHNR and CDR2 as FQNEAQ (reference sequence). The CDR3 is made up of 15 amino acids. CDR3 region: CASSLDRTHQETQYF. CDR3 nucleotides: TGTGCCAGCAGCTTAGATAGGACACACCAAGAGACCCAGTACTTC. The entire variable domain, with the rest obtained from reference TRBV7-9 and TRBJ2-5, is as follows: DTGVSQNPRHKITKRGQNVTFRCDPISEHNRLYWYRQTLGQGPEFLTYFQNEAQLEKSRLLSDRFSAERPKGSFSTLEIQRTEQGDSAMYLCASSLDRTHQETQYFGPGTRLLVL.

This sequence joins TRBV7-9 and TRBJ2-4; no firm D call. Between the trimmed V and J ends, which lost 1 base and 7 bases, there was a span of 14 bases. This CDR3 is built from 15 residues. CDR1 is SEHNR and CDR2 is FQNEAQ in the germline V gene (reference sequence). CDR3 protein: CASSLDIRLLNIQYF. The CDR3 nucleotides read TGTGCCAGCAGCTTAGACATTCGTCTGTTGAACATTCAGTACTTC.

V is TRBV6-6 and J is TRBJ2-2, with 7 bases lining up with TRBD2. The CDR3 extends over 13 amino acids. The V gene's germline CDR1 is MNHNY and CDR2 SVGAGI (reference sequence). V gave up 6 bases and J gave up 4 bases; unmatched junction bases: 2. CDR3 protein: CASRTSSTGELFF. CDR3 nucleotides: TGTGCCAGCAGGACTAGCTCCACCGGGGAGCTGTTTTTT.

V usage is TRBV28 and J usage is TRBJ1-2; D uncertain. Germline CDR1 is MDHEN and CDR2 is SYDVKM. The CDR3 loop spans 11 amino acids. V was trimmed by 7 bases and J by 5 bases, leaving 8 bases between them. CDR3 in amino acids: CASNSPYGYTF. In DNA form, the CDR3 reads TGTGCCAGCAATTCCCCTTATGGCTACACCTTC.

This rearrangement joins TRBV11-1 to TRBJ1-4; TRBD1 might be the D (5 bases). CDR1 is SGHAT, CDR2 FQDESV, per germline (reference sequence). The ends were cut back, 5 bases at V and 5 bases at J, with 12 bases in the middle. This CDR3 is 14 amino acids long. The CDR3 DNA is TGTGCCAGCAGCGCTGACAGTTACAATGAAAAACTGTTTTTT. Protein: CASSADSYNEKLFF.

The chain recombines TRBV28 with TRBJ1-2, with 8 positions matching TRBD1. The CDR3 sequence is 13 residues long. Trimming cost V 3 bases and J 6 bases; bases outside gene matches: 3. Germline CDR1 reads MDHEN; CDR2 reads SYDVKM. CDR3 sequence (DNA): TGTGCCAGCAGTTTCGCAGGGGGCGATGGCTACACCTTC. Protein product: CASSFAGGDGYTF.

J is TRBJ2-1 and V is TRBV19; 8 nucleotides agree with TRBD2. The germline V gene has CDR1 LNHDA and CDR2 SQIVND (reference sequence). The CDR3 is 15 amino acids. With V trimmed by 2 bases and J by 7 bases, 7 bases remained unmatched. CDR3 sequence reads: CASSIRTSHRNEQFF. The CDR3 DNA follows: TGTGCCAGTAGTATAAGGACTAGCCATCGAAATGAGCAGTTCTTC.

The chain has TRBV27 and TRBJ1-2, with TRBD1 as a possible D gene (5 bases). V was pared by 1 base and J by 2 bases, with 8 bases between. Germline V lookup: CDR1 MNHEY, CDR2 SMNVEV (reference sequence). This CDR3 spans 14 amino acids. CDR3 nucleotides: TGTGCCAGCAGTTTATTGGGGGGGAACTATGGCTACACCTTC. It specifies CASSLLGGNYGYTF.

The J gene is TRBJ2-3, the V gene TRBV13; D is perhaps TRBD1 (6 bases). Trimming shortened V by 7 bases and J by 2 bases, and 7 bases separated the two germline ends. Germline values: CDR1 PRHDT, CDR2 FYEKMQ (reference sequence). The CDR3 is 12 residues long. The CDR3 protein is CASNRDTDTQYF. The CDR3 DNA sequence: TGTGCCAGCAACAGGGACACAGATACGCAGTATTTT.

The rearrangement joins TRBV6-1 to TRBJ2-5, with 7 bases matching TRBD1. With 8 bases clipped from V and 6 bases from J, the junction kept 3 bases outside the gene matches. Germline values: CDR1 MNHNS, CDR2 SASEGT. CDR3 size: 11 residues. As DNA, the CDR3 is TGTGCCAGCGACAGGGAACAGACCCAGTACTTC. This sequence encodes CASDREQTQYF.

V gene TRBV7-8 combines with J gene TRBJ1-3; no clear D. The V end was cut by 2 bases, the J end by 1 base, with 3 bases between. CDR3 length: 13 residues. Germline CDR1 and CDR2: SGHVS and FQNEAQ. The DNA for the CDR3 is TGTGCCAGCAGCTTACAATCTGGAAACACCATATATTTT. It yields the protein CASSLQSGNTIYF. The complete variable domain, with remaining parts taken from reference TRBV7-8 and TRBJ1-3, reads GAGVSQSPRYKVAKRGQDVALRCDPISGHVSLFWYQQALGQGPEFLTYFQNEAQLDKSGLPSDRFFAERPEGSVSTLKIQRTQQEDSAVYLCASSLQSGNTIYFGEGSWLTVV.